A single TCR beta chain is shown here with its context. This entry is derived from a study of blood T cell repertoires in COVID-19. The table came from immunoSEQ multiplex PCR; TCRdb's copy has only in-frame clones and leaves some out. The sample shows about 210,000 clones, 65% to 90% of them seen only once. The TCR sequence derives from a man aged 50 to 59 with COVID-19, enrolled during active disease. The sample was peripheral blood.

Here the CDR3 reads CATQRGTNTYEQYF. CDR3 bases: TGTGCCACCCAAAGGGGGACAAACACCTACGAGCAGTACTTC. This chain links TRBV28 with TRBJ2-7, with D perhaps matching TRBD1 (6 bases). Germline V gives CDR1 MDHEN, CDR2 SYDVKM. The CDR3 has 14 amino acids. V gave up 10 bases and J gave up 2 bases, with 18 bases separating them.